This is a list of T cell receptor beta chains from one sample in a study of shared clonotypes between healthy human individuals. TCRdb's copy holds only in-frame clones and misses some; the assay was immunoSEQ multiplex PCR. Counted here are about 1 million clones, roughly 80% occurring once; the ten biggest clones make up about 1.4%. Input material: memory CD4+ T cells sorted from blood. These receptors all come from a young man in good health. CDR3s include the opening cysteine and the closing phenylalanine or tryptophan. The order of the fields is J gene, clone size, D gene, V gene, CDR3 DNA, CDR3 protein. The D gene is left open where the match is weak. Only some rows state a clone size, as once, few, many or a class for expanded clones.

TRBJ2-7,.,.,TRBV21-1,TGTGCCAGCATGAAGCCGGGTCTCCGACGCTACGAGCAGTACTTC,CASMKPGLRRYEQYF
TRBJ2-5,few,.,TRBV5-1,TGCGCCAGCGGCGCCTCGACAGTCCAAGAGACCCAGTACTTC,CASGASTVQETQYF
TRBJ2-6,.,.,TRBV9,TGTGCCAGCAGCCCCGGGACCCCATCATCTGGGGCCAACGTCCTGACTTTC,CASSPGTPSSGANVLTF
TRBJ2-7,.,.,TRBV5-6,TGTGCCAGCAGTAGCAGGCACTACGAGCAGTACTTC,CASSSRHYEQYF
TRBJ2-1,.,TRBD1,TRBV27,TGTGCCAGCAGTTTATTCCCCCTCGGGACAGGGGTAATTAATGAGCAGTTCTTC,CASSLFPLGTGVINEQFF
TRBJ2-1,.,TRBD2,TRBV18,TGTGCCAGCTCACCGCAAATTACTAGCGGGTCCTACAATGAGCAGTTCTTC,CASSPQITSGSYNEQFF
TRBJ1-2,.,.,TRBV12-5,TGTGCTAGTGGTTTGGTACTTGACAGGTCTGGCACATATGGCTACACCTTC,CASGLVLDRSGTYGYTF
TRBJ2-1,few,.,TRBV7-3,TGTGCCAGCAGCACGAACGGTGGTGCCTTGGGTGAGCAGTTCTTC,CASSTNGGALGEQFF
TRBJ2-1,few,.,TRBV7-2,TGTGCCAGCAGTTTTGGGGAGTACTACAATGAGCAGTTCTTC,CASSFGEYYNEQFF
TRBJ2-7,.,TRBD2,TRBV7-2,TGTGCCAGCAGGCCGGGGGGGACTAAAGTGAACGAGCAGTACTTC,CASRPGGTKVNEQYF
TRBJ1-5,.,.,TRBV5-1,TGCGCCAGCAGCCCCGGTTACGGGGGAGACAATCAGCCCCAGCATTTT,CASSPGYGGDNQPQHF
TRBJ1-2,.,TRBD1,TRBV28,TGTGCCAGCAGGGAGGACAGGGGGGTTCGCTATGGCTACACCTTC,CASREDRGVRYGYTF
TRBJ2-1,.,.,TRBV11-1,TGTGCCAGCAGCCTTGGGGGCGGCTCCTACAATGAGCAGTTCTTC,CASSLGGGSYNEQFF
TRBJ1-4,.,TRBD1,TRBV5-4,TGTGCCAGCAGCCGGGGACAGGCAAAGGAAAAACTGTTTTTT,CASSRGQAKEKLFF
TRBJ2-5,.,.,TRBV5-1,TGCGCCAGCAGCAGGGGCTATCTGGAGACCCAGTACTTC,CASSRGYLETQYF
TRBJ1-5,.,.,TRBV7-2,TGTGCCAGCAGCTTTTGGGCGGATCAGCCCCAGCATTTT,CASSFWADQPQHF
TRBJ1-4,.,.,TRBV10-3,TGTGCCATCAGAGCGGACGTAAAACTGTTTTTT,CAIRADVKLFF
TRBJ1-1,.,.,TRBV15,TGTGCCACCAGCAGAGATTTTGCACTCGAAGCTTTCTTT,CATSRDFALEAFF
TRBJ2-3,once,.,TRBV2,TGTGCCAGCAGTCACCCAGTTTCTAGCACAGATACGCAGTATTTT,CASSHPVSSTDTQYF
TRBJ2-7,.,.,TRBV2,TGTGCCAGCACCCCGGGAGAAGTCCACGAGCAGTACTTC,CASTPGEVHEQYF
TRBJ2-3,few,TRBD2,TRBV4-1,TGCGCCAGCAGCCAAGATTGGGACTATCCGCAGTATTTT,CASSQDWDYPQYF
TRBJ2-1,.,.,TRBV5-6,TGTGCCAGCAGCTTGGGAATTGGGGTTGCCAATGAGCAGTTCTTC,CASSLGIGVANEQFF
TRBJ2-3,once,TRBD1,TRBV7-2,TGTGCCAGCAGCTTGGGACAGGGTTTGGATACGCAGTATTTT,CASSLGQGLDTQYF
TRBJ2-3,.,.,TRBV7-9,TGTGCCAGCAGCTACAGGGCTAGCACAGATACGCAGTATTTT,CASSYRASTDTQYF
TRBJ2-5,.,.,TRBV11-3,TGTGCCAGCGCACCAGGGAGAGGGGCAGAGACCCAGTACTTC,CASAPGRGAETQYF
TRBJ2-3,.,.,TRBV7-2,TGTGCCAGCAGTTTTCGAGGATCCACAGATACGCAGTATTTT,CASSFRGSTDTQYF
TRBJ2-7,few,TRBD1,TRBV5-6,TGTGCCAGCAGCTTGACGACAGGGCAGCAGTACTTC,CASSLTTGQQYF
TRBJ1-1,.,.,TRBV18,TGTGCCAGCTCGCGGGACAAGAACACTGAAGCTTTCTTT,CASSRDKNTEAFF
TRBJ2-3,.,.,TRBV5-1,TGCGCCAGCAGCTTTGTCCCCGGGGCCGGCACAGATACGCAGTATTTT,CASSFVPGAGTDTQYF
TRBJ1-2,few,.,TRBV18,TGTGCCAGCTCACCACCGGGGGGTCCCCACAATTACACCTTC,CASSPPGGPHNYTF
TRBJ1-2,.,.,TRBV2,TGTGCCAGCAGTGAGGGACGGTTACTCTATGGCTACACCTTC,CASSEGRLLYGYTF
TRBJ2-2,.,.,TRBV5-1,TGCGCCAGCATCGGATCGGCAGGGATTAACACCGGGGAGCTGTTTTTT,CASIGSAGINTGELFF
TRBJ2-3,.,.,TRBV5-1,TGCGCCAGCAGCTCGGGCCAAAGCACAGATACGCAGTATTTT,CASSSGQSTDTQYF
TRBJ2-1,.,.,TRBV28,TGTGCCAGCAGTTTACCTCCGGGACGTGAGCAGTTCTTC,CASSLPPGREQFF
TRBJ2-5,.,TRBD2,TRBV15,TGTGCCACCAGCCCGCAGGGTAGCGGGACCCAAGAGACCCAGTACTTC,CATSPQGSGTQETQYF
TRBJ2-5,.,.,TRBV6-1,TGTGCCAACAGTGAAGCATGGGCGACAACCCAGTACTTC,CANSEAWATTQYF
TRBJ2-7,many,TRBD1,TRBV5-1,TGCGCCAGCAGCACAGGGGGCACGACCTACGAGCAGTACTTC,CASSTGGTTYEQYF